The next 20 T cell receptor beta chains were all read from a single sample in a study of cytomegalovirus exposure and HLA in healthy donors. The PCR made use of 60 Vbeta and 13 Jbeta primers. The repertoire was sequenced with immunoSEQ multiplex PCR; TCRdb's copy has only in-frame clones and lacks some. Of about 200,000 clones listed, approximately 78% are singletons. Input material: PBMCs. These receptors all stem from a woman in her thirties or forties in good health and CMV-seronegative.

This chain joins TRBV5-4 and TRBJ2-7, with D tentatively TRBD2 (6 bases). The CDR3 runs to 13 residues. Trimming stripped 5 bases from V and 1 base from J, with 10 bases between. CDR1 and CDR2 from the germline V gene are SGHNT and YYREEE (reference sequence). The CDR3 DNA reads TGTGCCAGCAGACCGCGGGGTTCCTACGAGCAGTACTTC. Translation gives CASRPRGSYEQYF.

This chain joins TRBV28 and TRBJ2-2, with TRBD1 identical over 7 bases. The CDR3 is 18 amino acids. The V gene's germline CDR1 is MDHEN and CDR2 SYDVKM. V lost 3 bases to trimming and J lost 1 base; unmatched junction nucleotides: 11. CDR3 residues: CASSFPPVTGRNTGELFF. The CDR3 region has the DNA TGTGCCAGCAGTTTTCCGCCGGTGACAGGGAGGAACACCGGGGAGCTGTTTTTT.

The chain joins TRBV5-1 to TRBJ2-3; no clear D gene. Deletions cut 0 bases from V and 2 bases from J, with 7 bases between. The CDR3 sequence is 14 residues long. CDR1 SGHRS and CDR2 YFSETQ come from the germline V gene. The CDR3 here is CASSLGRNTDTQYF. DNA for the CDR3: TGCGCCAGCAGCTTGGGCAGAAACACAGATACGCAGTATTTT.

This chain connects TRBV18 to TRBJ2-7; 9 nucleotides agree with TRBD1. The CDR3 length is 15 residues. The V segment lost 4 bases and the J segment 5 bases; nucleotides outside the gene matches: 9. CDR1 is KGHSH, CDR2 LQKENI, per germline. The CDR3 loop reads CASSRGTGRVNEQYF. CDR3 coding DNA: TGTGCCAGCTCACGGGGGACAGGGAGAGTGAACGAGCAGTACTTC.

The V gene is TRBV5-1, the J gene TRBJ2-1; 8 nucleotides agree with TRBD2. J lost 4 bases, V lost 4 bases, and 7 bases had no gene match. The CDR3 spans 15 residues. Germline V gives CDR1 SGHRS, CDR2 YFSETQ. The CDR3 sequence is CASSHGLAGYNEQFF. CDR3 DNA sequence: TGCGCCAGCAGCCACGGACTAGCTGGGTACAATGAGCAGTTCTTC.

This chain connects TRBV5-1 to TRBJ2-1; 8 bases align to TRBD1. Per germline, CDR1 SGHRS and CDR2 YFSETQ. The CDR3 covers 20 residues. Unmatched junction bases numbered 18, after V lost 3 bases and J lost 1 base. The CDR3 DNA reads TGCGCCAGCAGCTCGCGACTCCTCTTAAGACAGGGGTCATCCTACAATGAGCAGTTCTTC. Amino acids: CASSSRLLLRQGSSYNEQFF.

CDR3 sequence (DNA): TGCGCCAGCGCACCGGGACTCACAGATACGCAGTATTTT. It yields the protein CASAPGLTDTQYF. The chain carries TRBV5-1 and TRBJ2-3; tentative D call: TRBD2 (6 bases). The CDR3 has 13 residues. V gave up 7 bases and J gave up 2 bases, with 11 bases separating them. Germline CDR1 and CDR2: SGHRS and YFSETQ.

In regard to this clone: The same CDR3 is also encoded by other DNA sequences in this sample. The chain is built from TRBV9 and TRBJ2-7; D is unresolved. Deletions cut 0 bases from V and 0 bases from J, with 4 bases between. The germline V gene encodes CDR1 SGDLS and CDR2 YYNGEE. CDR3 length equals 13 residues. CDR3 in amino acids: CASSVGSSYEQYF. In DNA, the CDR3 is TGTGCCAGCAGCGTAGGGAGCTCCTACGAGCAGTACTTC.

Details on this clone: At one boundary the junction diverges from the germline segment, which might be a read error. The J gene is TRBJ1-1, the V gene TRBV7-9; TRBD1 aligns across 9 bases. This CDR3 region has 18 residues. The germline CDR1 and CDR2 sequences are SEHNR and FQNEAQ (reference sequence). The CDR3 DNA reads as TGTTCCAGCAGCCCTAAGACAGGGGGTCACCTCATGAACACTGAAGCTTTCTTT. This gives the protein CSSSPKTGGHLMNTEAFF.

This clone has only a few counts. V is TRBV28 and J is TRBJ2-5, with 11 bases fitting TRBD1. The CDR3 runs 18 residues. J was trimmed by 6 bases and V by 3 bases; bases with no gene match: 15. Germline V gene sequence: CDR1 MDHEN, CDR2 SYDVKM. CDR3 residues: CASSLYIRTGGHPKTQYF. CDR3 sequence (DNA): TGTGCCAGCAGTTTGTATATTAGGACAGGGGGCCATCCGAAGACCCAGTACTTC.

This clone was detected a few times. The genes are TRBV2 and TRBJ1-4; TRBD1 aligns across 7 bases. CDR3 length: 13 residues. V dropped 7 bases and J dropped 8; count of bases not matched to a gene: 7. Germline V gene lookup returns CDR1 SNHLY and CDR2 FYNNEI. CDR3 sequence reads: CASMRTGEEKLFF. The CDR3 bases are TGTGCCAGCATGAGGACAGGAGAGGAAAAACTGTTTTTT.

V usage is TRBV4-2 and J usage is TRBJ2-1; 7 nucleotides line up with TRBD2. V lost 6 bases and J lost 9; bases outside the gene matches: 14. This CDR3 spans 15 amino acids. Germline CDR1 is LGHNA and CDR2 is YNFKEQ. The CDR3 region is CASSHAGGSFGEQFF. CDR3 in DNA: TGTGCCAGCAGTCACGCTGGCGGGAGTTTCGGTGAGCAGTTCTTC.

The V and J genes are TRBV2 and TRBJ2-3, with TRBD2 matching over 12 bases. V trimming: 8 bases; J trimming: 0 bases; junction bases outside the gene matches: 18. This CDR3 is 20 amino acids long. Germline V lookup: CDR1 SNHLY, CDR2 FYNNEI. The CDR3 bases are TGTGCCAGCCCTCCCCGACTAGCGGGAGTCAGTTCCTCTAGCACAGATACGCAGTATTTT. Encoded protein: CASPPRLAGVSSSSTDTQYF.

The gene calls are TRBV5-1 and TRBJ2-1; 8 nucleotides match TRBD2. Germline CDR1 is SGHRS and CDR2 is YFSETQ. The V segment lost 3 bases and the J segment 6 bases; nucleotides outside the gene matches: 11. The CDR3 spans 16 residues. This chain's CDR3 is CASSSYSGLAGNEQFF. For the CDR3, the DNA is TGCGCCAGCAGCTCCTATTCAGGACTAGCAGGCAATGAGCAGTTCTTC.

The CDR3 nucleotides read TGTGCCTGGAGCAGTACCCCAGAGACCCAGTACTTC. The encoded protein is CAWSSTPETQYF. The rearrangement joins TRBV30 to TRBJ2-5; D remains ambiguous. The V end lost 3 bases, the J end lost 4 bases, and 9 bases lay between the germline ends. The CDR3 is 12 residues long. Germline CDR1 reads GTSNPN; CDR2 reads SVGIG (reference sequence).

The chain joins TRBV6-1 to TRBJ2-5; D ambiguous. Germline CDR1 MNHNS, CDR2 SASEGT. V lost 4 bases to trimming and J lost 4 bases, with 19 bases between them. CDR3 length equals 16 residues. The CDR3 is CASSVTNLEFRETQYF. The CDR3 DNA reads TGTGCCAGCAGTGTGACGAATTTGGAGTTTAGAGAGACCCAGTACTTC.

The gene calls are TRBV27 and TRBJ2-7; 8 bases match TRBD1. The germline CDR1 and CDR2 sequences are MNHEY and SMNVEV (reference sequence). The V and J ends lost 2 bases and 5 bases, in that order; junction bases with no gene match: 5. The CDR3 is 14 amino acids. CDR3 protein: CASSLLGTGDEQYF. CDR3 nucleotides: TGTGCCAGCAGTTTACTCGGGACAGGTGACGAGCAGTACTTC.

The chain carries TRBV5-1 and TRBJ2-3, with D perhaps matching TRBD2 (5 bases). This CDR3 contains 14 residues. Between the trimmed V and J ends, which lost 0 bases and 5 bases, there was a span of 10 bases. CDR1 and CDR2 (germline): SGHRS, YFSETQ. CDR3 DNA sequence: TGCGCCAGCAGCTTGGGTCTAGCTAGAGATACGCAGTATTTT. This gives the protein CASSLGLARDTQYF.

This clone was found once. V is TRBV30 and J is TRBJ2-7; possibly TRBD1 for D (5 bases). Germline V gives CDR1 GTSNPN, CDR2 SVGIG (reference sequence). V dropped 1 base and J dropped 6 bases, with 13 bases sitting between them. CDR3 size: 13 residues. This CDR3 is CAWSEGVNSEQYF. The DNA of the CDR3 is TGTGCCTGGAGTGAAGGGGTTAATTCCGAGCAGTACTTC.

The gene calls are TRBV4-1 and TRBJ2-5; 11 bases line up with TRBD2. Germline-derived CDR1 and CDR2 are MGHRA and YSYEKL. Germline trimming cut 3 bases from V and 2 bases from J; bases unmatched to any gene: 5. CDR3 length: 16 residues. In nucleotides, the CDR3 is TGCGCCAGCAGCCAGAATAGCGGGAGGGTTCAAGAGACCCAGTACTTC. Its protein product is CASSQNSGRVQETQYF.